This T cell receptor (beta chain) derives from a study of shared clonotypes between healthy human individuals. Study findings and constraints: Naive CD4 clonotypes were shared across several donors at around 5.4%.

At a deep level, the assay was run. It was roughly 200 ng DNA, about 30,000 T cell genomes, that sorted-subset replicate PCRs used. The method was immunoSEQ multiplex PCR; TCRdb's version includes in-frame clones alone and lacks a portion of them. The sample shows about 1.5 million clones, 98% of them seen only once. CD4+ cells were split into CD45RA+ naive and CD45RA-negative memory subsets. With respect to this clone: The target antigen is unknown.

Source material: naive CD4+ T cells sorted from blood. As for subset: CD45RA+ positively selected. This TCR was recovered from a man aged 30-40 years in good health.

The CDR3 DNA reads TGTGCCAGCAGGGAGACCGGGACAGGGGGTTACAATGAGCAGTTCTTC. Translation: CASRETGTGGYNEQFF. V is TRBV2 and J is TRBJ2-1, with TRBD1 identical over 11 bases. Looked up from germline, CDR1 is SNHLY and CDR2 is FYNNEI. V shed 6 bases and J 4 bases; nucleotides not matched to a gene: 8. The CDR3 runs 16 residues.